This T cell receptor (beta chain) originates from a study of cytomegalovirus exposure and HLA in healthy donors. Germline-derived CDR1 and CDR2 are MNHEY and SVGAGI. This CDR3 has 14 amino acids. V trimming: 7 bases; J trimming: 0 bases; junction bases outside the gene matches: 5. Study observations and caveats: A missense DCLRE1C variant was associated with V- and J-gene trimming of TCR beta chains in a later analysis, and an independent cohort replicated the association. Per a prior analysis, the majority of TCR beta V segments were productive roughly 90% or roughly 30% of the time. TCR association rates varied by HLA locus in a later analysis, with DRB1 highest and HLA-C lowest.

Points on this clone: Its target is unknown.

Primers: 60 Vbeta forward and 13 Jbeta reverse. Libraries were prepared by immunoSEQ multiplex PCR; TCRdb keeps only in-frame clonotypes and omits some of them. The sample includes fewer than 140,000 clones, about two thirds of them seen just once. The TCR originated in a female donor in good health and CMV-seronegative. The chain uses TRBV6-5 and TRBJ1-1; 7 bases map to TRBD1. The sample was PBMCs. The chain's CDR3 is CASNRQGLNTEAFF. DNA for the CDR3: TGTGCCAGCAACCGACAGGGCTTGAACACTGAAGCTTTCTTT.